The 5 T cell receptor beta chains below all came from one sample that was sequenced in a study of blood T cells in healthy people across ages. Primed by a sample-barcoded 5' primer and a J-beta primer mix, a second PCR proceeded for about 6 to 12 cycles. TCRdb processed the 5' RACE reads anew with MiXCR; each CDR3 protein has one entry. The sample has 1 million or so distinct CDR3 sequences, more than 35% seen once. The sample taken for sequencing was blood. These receptors came from a woman aged 55 to 70 in good health.

In regard to this clonotype: A read error is possible here, since a much larger clone lies one base away. This chain uses TRBV5-1 with TRBJ1-2; 7 bases fit TRBD1. Per germline, CDR1 SGHRS and CDR2 YFSETQ. The CDR3 is 14 residues long. The CDR3 DNA reads as TGCGCCAGCAGTAATCCGGGACAGAGCTATGGCTGCACCTTC. It specifies CASSNPGQSYGCTF.

The V gene is TRBV5-4, the J gene TRBJ1-2, with D perhaps TRBD1 (5 bases). The CDR3 runs 13 residues. Trimming took off 3 bases at V and 0 bases at J, with 6 bases between the two ends. In germline, CDR1 is SGHNT, CDR2 YYREEE (reference sequence). The CDR3 protein is CASSSTANYGYTF. DNA of the CDR3: TGTGCCAGCAGCTCGACAGCTAACTATGGCTACACCTTC. The full variable domain, rest sourced from reference TRBV5-4 and TRBJ1-2, is ETGVTQSPTHLIKTRGQQVTLRCSSQSGHNTVSWYQQALGQGPQFIFQYYREEENGRGNFPPRFSGLQFPNYSSELNVNALELDDSALYLCASSSTANYGYTFGSGTRLTVV.

Comment on this clonotype: Mismatch with germline at one junction end may stem from a read error. This chain links TRBV29-1 with TRBJ2-1, with D possibly being TRBD2 (5 bases). The V gene's germline CDR1 is SQVTM and CDR2 ANQGSEA. The CDR3 sequence is 11 residues long. In nucleotides, the CDR3 is TGTAGCGTTGAATTCAGCTACGAGCAGTTCTTC. It translates to CSVEFSYEQFF.

This chain uses TRBV5-1 with TRBJ2-7; possible D gene TRBD2, 5 bases. Germline V gene sequence: CDR1 SGHRS, CDR2 YFSETQ. The length of the CDR3 is 13 residues. The V and J ends lost 0 bases and 7 bases respectively, with 11 bases between them. CDR3: CASSLVGELEQYF. CDR3 DNA: TGCGCCAGCAGCTTGGTTGGGGAGCTGGAGCAGTACTTC. The whole variable domain, remainder taken from reference TRBV5-1 and TRBJ2-7, is KAGVTQTPRYLIKTRGQQVTLSCSPISGHRSVSWYQQTPGQGLQFLFEYFSETQRNKGNFPGRFSGRQFSNSRSEMNVSTLELGDSALYLCASSLVGELEQYFGPGTRLTVT.

There are a few counts of this clonotype. The J gene is TRBJ2-7, the V gene TRBV29-1; 9 bases map to TRBD1. Trimming cost V 7 bases and J 0 bases; bases outside gene matches: 7. CDR1 is SQVTM, CDR2 ANQGSEA, per germline. The CDR3 covers 14 residues. The DNA of the CDR3 is TGCAGCGCCGCCACAGGGGGCAACTCCTACGAGCAGTACTTC. Protein sequence: CSAATGGNSYEQYF.